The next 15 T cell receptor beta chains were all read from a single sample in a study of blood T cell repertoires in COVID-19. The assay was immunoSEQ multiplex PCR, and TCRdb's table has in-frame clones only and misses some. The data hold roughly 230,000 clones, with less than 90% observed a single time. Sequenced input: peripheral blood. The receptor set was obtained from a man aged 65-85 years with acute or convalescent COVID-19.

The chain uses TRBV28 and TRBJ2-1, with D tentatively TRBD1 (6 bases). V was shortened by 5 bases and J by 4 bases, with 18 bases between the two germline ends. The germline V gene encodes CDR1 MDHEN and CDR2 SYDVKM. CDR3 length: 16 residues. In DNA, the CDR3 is TGTGCCAGCAGTCCCTACAGGGACGAGGGTTACAATGAGCAGTTCTTC. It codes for CASSPYRDEGYNEQFF.

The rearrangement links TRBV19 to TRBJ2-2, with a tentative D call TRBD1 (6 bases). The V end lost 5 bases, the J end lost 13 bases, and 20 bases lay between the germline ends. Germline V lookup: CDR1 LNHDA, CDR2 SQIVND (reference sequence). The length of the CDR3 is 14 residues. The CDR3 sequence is CASSPDSILGGLFF. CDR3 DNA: TGTGCCAGTAGTCCGGACAGCATCCTTGGTGGGCTGTTTTTT. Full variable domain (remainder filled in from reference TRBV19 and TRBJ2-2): DGGITQSPKYLFRKEGQNVTLSCEQNLNHDAMYWYRQDPGQGLRLIYYSQIVNDFQKGDIAEGYSVSREKKESFPLTVTSAQKNPTAFYLCASSPDSILGGLFFGEGSRLTVL.

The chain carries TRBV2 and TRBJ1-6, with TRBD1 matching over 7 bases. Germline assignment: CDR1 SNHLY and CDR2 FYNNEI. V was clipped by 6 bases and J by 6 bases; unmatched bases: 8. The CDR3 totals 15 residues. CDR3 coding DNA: TGTGCCAGCAGCCCTCTTGGGACAGCTAATTCACCCCTCCACTTT. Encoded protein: CASSPLGTANSPLHF. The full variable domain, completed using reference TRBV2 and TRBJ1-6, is EPEVTQTPSHQVTQMGQEVILRCVPISNHLYFYWYRQILGQKVEFLVSFYNNEISEKSEIFDDQFSVERPDGSNFTLKIRSTKLEDSAMYFCASSPLGTANSPLHFGNGTRLTVT.

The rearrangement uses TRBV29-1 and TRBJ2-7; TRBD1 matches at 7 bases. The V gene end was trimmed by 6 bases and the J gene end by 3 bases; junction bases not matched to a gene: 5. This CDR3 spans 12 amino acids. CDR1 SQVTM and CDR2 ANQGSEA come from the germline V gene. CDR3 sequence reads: CSVTRDSYEQYF. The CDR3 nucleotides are TGCAGCGTCACCAGGGACAGCTACGAGCAGTACTTC.

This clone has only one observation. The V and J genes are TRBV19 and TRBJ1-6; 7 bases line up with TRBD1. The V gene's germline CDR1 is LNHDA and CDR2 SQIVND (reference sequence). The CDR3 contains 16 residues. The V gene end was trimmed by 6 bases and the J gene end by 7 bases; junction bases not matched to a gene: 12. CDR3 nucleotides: TGTGCCAGTAGCCCATTCGGACAGGTCGGGAATTCACCCCTCCACTTT. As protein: CASSPFGQVGNSPLHF.

DNA of the CDR3: TGTGCCAGCAGTGACGAGGGGAGCCGGGACAGGGGGGCGAATGAGCAGTTCTTC. This codes for CASSDEGSRDRGANEQFF. The V gene is TRBV25-1, the J gene TRBJ2-1; 11 bases align to TRBD1. Germline trimming cut 3 bases from V and 7 bases from J; bases unmatched to any gene: 14. In germline, CDR1 is MGHDK, CDR2 SYGVNS. The CDR3 is 18 amino acids.

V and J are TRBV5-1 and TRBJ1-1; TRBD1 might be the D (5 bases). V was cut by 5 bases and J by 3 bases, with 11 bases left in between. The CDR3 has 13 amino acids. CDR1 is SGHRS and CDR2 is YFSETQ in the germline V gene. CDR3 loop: CASRGVGDTEAFF. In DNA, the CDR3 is TGCGCCAGCAGGGGTGTAGGGGACACTGAAGCTTTCTTT.

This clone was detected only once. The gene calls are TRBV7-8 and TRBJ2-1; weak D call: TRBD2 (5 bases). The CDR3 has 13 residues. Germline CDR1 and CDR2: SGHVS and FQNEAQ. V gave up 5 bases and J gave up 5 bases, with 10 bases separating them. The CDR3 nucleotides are TGTGCCAGCAGCGCGGGCCGTGACAATGAGCAGTTCTTC. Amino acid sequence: CASSAGRDNEQFF.

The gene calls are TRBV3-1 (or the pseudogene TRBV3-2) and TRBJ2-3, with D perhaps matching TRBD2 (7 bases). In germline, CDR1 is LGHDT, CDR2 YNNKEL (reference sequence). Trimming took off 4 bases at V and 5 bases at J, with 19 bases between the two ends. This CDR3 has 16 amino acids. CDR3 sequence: CASSRRGAGAKDTQYF. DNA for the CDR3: TGTGCCAGCAGCCGACGGGGGGCGGGAGCTAAAGATACGCAGTATTTT.

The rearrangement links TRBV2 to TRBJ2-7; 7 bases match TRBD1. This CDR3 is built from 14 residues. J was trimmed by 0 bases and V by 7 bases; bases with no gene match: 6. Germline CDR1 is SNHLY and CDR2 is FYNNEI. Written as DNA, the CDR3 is TGTGCCAGCACCTCGGACAGGAGCTCCTACGAGCAGTACTTC. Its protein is CASTSDRSSYEQYF.

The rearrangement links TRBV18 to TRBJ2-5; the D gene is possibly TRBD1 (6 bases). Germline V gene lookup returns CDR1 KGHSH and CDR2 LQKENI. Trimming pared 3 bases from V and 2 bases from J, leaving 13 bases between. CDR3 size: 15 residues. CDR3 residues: CASSPEQGWQETQYF. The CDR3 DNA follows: TGTGCCAGCTCACCCGAACAGGGTTGGCAAGAGACCCAGTACTTC.

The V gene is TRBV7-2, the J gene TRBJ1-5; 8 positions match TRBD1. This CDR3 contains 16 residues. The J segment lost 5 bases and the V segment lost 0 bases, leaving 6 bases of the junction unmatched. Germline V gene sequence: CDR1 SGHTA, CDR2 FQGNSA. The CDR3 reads CASSLAMDRVDQPQHF. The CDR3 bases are TGTGCCAGCAGCTTAGCTATGGACAGGGTAGATCAGCCCCAGCATTTT.

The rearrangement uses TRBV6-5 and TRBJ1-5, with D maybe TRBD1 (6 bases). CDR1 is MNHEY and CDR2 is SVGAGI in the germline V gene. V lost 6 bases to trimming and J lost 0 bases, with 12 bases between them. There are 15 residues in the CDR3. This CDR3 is CASRPDSVSNQPQHF. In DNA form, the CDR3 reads TGTGCCAGCAGACCGGACAGTGTTAGCAATCAGCCCCAGCATTTT.

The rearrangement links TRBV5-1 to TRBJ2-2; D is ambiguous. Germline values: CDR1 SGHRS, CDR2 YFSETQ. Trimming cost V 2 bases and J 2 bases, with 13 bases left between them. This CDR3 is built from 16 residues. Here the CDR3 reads CASSLSASINTGELFF. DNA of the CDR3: TGCGCCAGCAGCTTAAGCGCTAGTATAAACACCGGGGAGCTGTTTTTT.

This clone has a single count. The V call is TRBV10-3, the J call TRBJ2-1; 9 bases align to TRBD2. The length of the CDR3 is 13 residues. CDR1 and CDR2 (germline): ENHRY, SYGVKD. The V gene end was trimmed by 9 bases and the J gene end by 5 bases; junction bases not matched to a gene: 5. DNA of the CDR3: TGTGCCATTAGCGGGAGTGTCAACAATGAGCAGTTCTTC. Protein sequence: CAISGSVNNEQFF.